The sequence of this T cell receptor (beta chain) was determined in a study of T-cell reconstitution after alpha-beta-depleted transplantation in children. This clonotype was recorded many times. The TCRbeta library incorporated unique molecular identifiers. One entry per CDR3 protein, called by TCRdb with MiXCR from the PCR reads. The sample has 450,000 to 550,000 distinct CDR3 sequences, around 10% seen once. The sequence derives from a female patient aged 2 to 10 who had a stem cell transplant for aplastic anemia, so the T cells may come from the graft donor. The sample here was PBMCs, mostly from graft donor cells, taken 180 days after TCRalphabeta/CD19-depleted stem cell transplant.

The CDR3 nucleotides are TGCGCCAGCAGCATGACCGGGACAGGGGGCGGAGAGACCCAGTACTTC. Amino acids: CASSMTGTGGGETQYF. This sequence joins TRBV5-1 and TRBJ2-5; 12 nucleotides line up with TRBD1. The CDR3 spans 16 residues. V lost 4 bases, J lost 4 bases, and 8 bases stayed unmatched. Germline V lookup: CDR1 SGHRS, CDR2 YFSETQ.